These T cell receptor beta chains were read from a single sample in a study of blood T cell repertoires in COVID-19. Here immunoSEQ multiplex PCR was the method, and the copy in TCRdb shows in-frame clones only, minus some. The sample yields 110,000 to 150,000 clones, roughly 89% seen once. Sequencing used peripheral blood. The receptor source for this set is a man between 60 and 75 years old with active or convalescent COVID-19. The CDR3 runs from the conserved cysteine through the conserved F or W. A D gene is named only where the DNA matches it firmly.

D gene	V gene	J gene	CDR3 protein
NA	TRBV4-3	TRBJ2-7	CASSQDYGLEQYF
NA	TRBV30	TRBJ1-3	CARGFSGNTIYF
NA	TRBV3-1/TRBV3-2	TRBJ1-1	CASSLSLVGNTEAFF
NA	TRBV7-2	TRBJ2-1	CASSLVSDYNEQFF
NA	TRBV7-9	TRBJ2-7	CASSLRAQGGEQYF
NA	TRBV5-1	TRBJ2-1	CASSLSGDLRNEQFF
NA	TRBV2	TRBJ1-1	CASSPHPQSGMNTEAFF
NA	TRBV11-2	TRBJ1-2	CASSSLRVDGYTF
NA	TRBV24-1	TRBJ2-2	CATTGSGTGELFF
TRBD1	TRBV24-1	TRBJ1-1	CATADARQGGTEAFF
NA	TRBV9	TRBJ2-7	CASSVAWEVGYPYEQYF
NA	TRBV27	TRBJ1-2	CASSPLLNTGVYGYTF
TRBD1	TRBV7-3	TRBJ2-3	CASSLRGTDRGADTQYF
NA	TRBV30	TRBJ1-5	CAWSPPPTVYSNQPQHF
TRBD2	TRBV11-2	TRBJ2-1	CASSLTSLAIVFF